The 17 T cell receptor beta chains below come from one sample, sequenced in a study of CXCR3-negative and CXCR3-positive naive CD8 T cells (dated by TCRdb to about 2019). Instrument used: NextSeq 550. The Human TCR Profiling Kit (MiLaboratory) was used to prepare UMI-labeled 5' RACE TRB cDNA libraries. Reprocessed by TCRdb, the reads give a single entry per CDR3 protein sequence, without DNA. The sample table gives 150,000 to 180,000 distinct CDR3 sequences. Approximately 0.51% of the sample comes from the top ten. On the study overall, not on this receptor specifically: Compared with CXCR3-negative naive cells, CXCR3-positive naive cells had TRB CDR3s with higher hydrophobicity (lower Kidera factor 4), lower energy, and higher strength and volume indices.

Antigen specificity for these receptors is unknown. Sequencing used naive CXCR3+ CD8+ T cells from blood. In light of the paper, this sample's cell subset or site label describes: CD45RO-CCR7+CD27+CD95- naive CD8+ T cells expressing CXCR3 (TNR3+). These receptors were obtained from a human donor in good health. Some clones in this sample may be carry-over from other donors' samples.

The V call is TRBV30, the J call TRBJ2-1; TCRdb gives TRBD1 as the D gene, but with no DNA this cannot be confirmed. The germline gives CDR1 GTSNPN, CDR2 SVGIG (reference sequence). This CDR3 is 15 amino acids long. Here the CDR3 reads CAWRVSGGGFNEQFF.

The chain couples TRBV5-1 to TRBJ1-1; TCRdb's D gene call, TRBD1, goes unchecked for lack of DNA. Germline lookup yields CDR1 SGHRS and CDR2 YFSETQ. This CDR3 spans 15 amino acids. The CDR3 spells CASSLGQGMNTEAFF.

J is TRBJ2-1 and V is TRBV27; the D call of TRBD1 rests on TCRdb alone, since no DNA is present to check it. CDR1 and CDR2 from the germline V gene are MNHEY and SMNVEV (reference sequence). CDR3 size: 16 residues. CDR3 region: CASSFPGRISYNEQFF.

V gene TRBV3-1 combines with J gene TRBJ1-6. Germline V gene lookup returns CDR1 LGHDT and CDR2 YNNKEL (reference sequence). The CDR3 has 15 amino acids. CDR3 region: CARSQETVYNSPLHF.

This sequence joins TRBV9 and TRBJ2-3; TCRdb's D call, TRBD2, is unchecked because there is no DNA. Germline V CDR1 and CDR2: SGDLS, YYNGEE. CDR3 length equals 17 residues. The CDR3 loop is CASSVGAAGVNTDTQYF.

J is TRBJ2-5 and V is TRBV11-2. CDR1 SGHAT and CDR2 FQNNGV come from the germline V gene. The CDR3 contains 11 residues. The CDR3 loop is CASSFIGTQYF.

This sequence joins TRBV28 and TRBJ2-7; with no DNA, the TCRdb D assignment of TRBD1 cannot be verified. Germline-derived CDR1 and CDR2 are MDHEN and SYDVKM. The CDR3 has 13 residues. The CDR3 here is CASNLGGSDEQYF.

The chain couples TRBV7-9 to TRBJ2-7; TCRdb reports TRBD1, a call that lacks DNA to check it against. CDR3 length: 14 amino acids. Germline assignment: CDR1 SEHNR and CDR2 FQNEAQ (reference sequence). CDR3 amino acids: CASSLIVRGYEQYF.

V gene TRBV7-2 combines with J gene TRBJ1-3; the TRBD1 assignment by TCRdb is unverifiable without DNA. Germline loops: CDR1 SGHTA, CDR2 FQGNSA. The CDR3 contains 15 residues. CDR3 sequence: CASSSGRISGNTIYF.

The CDR3: CASSFGRDRIELHTQYF. The chain has TRBV9 and TRBJ2-3; TCRdb calls TRBD1, which cannot be checked without DNA. Germline lookup yields CDR1 SGDLS and CDR2 YYNGEE. The CDR3 spans 17 residues.

This chain uses TRBV3-1 with TRBJ2-2; the D call from TCRdb, TRBD1, cannot be confirmed without DNA. Germline values: CDR1 LGHDT, CDR2 YNNKEL (reference sequence). The CDR3 extends over 15 amino acids. This CDR3 reads CASSRRAENTGELFF.

V and J are TRBV29-1 and TRBJ1-2; the TCRdb call, TRBD1, lacks DNA for checking. Germline CDR1 and CDR2: SQVTM and ANQGSEA. This CDR3 has 13 residues. The CDR3 reads CSVEAQGNYGYTF.

The J gene is TRBJ2-2, the V gene TRBV7-9; the D call of TRBD1 rests on TCRdb alone, since no DNA is present to check it. CDR1 and CDR2 (germline): SEHNR, FQNEAQ (reference sequence). This CDR3 has 20 amino acids. The chain's CDR3 is CASSLMAGTGYRRYTGELFF.

The J gene is TRBJ2-3, the V gene TRBV7-9; TCRdb reports TRBD2, a call that lacks DNA to check it against. The CDR3 is 15 amino acids. The germline V gene has CDR1 SEHNR and CDR2 FQNEAQ (reference sequence). The CDR3 region is CASSLVSGITDTQYF.

This chain uses TRBV20-1 with TRBJ2-7; without DNA, the TCRdb call of TRBD2 cannot be checked. Germline assignment: CDR1 DFQATT and CDR2 SNEGSKA (reference sequence). There are 14 residues in the CDR3. The CDR3 loop reads CSARVYGTSYEQYF.

This chain uses TRBV7-9 with TRBJ2-7; TCRdb's D call of TRBD1 is untestable without DNA. Germline V gene lookup returns CDR1 SEHNR and CDR2 FQNEAQ (reference sequence). The CDR3 contains 14 residues. The CDR3 loop is CASSYGQDVDEQYF.

The chain is built from TRBV6-4 and TRBJ2-3. The CDR3 is made up of 13 amino acids. The germline gives CDR1 MRHNA, CDR2 SNTAGT. The CDR3 loop reads CASSAGSTDTQYF.